This T cell receptor beta chain was sequenced in a study of blood T cell repertoires in COVID-19. As for the study in general: Italy, Spain and the United States were the sources of the convalescent and acute COVID-19 samples. PBMCs, B-cell-depleted T cells, or T cells provided the cDNA or gDNA that made up the material.

Per the authors' pipeline: By means of reference gene primer amplification, nucleated cell counts were estimated. TCRdb's table, derived via immunoSEQ multiplex PCR, lists solely in-frame clones and lacks some. That table furnishes V, J and clone size, whereas the DNA furnished D and trimming. This sample has about 150,000 clones, with around 84% found just once. CDR1 is KGHDR and CDR2 is SFDVKD in the germline V gene. The length of the CDR3 is 14 residues. V shed 6 bases and J 3 bases; nucleotides not matched to a gene: 4. This chain connects TRBV24-1 to TRBJ2-3, with 8 bases identical to TRBD2. This TCR came from a man older than 75 with acute or convalescent COVID-19. The sample consisted of peripheral blood. The CDR3 bases are TGTGCCACCAGTAAAAGCGGGGGAACAGATACGCAGTATTTT. It is translated as CATSKSGGTDTQYF.